The 24 T cell receptor beta chains reported below all come from one sample, sequenced in a study of cytomegalovirus exposure and HLA in healthy donors. Use of 60 Vbeta and 13 Jbeta primers characterized the PCR. Generated by immunoSEQ multiplex PCR, the TCRdb table keeps only in-frame clones and is missing some. The sample holds fewer than 110,000 clones; 65% to 85% are singletons and the top ten take approximately 2.1%. The material sequenced was PBMCs. The receptors derive from a man aged 30 to 39 in good health and CMV-seronegative.

The chain links TRBV6-1 to TRBJ1-1; D is undetermined. Trimming pared 2 bases from V and 1 base from J, leaving 8 bases between. Germline-derived CDR1 and CDR2 are MNHNS and SASEGT. The CDR3 covers 14 residues. Here the CDR3 DNA reads TGTGCCAGCAGTGAATGGGCAGGGAACACTGAAGCTTTCTTT. It codes for CASSEWAGNTEAFF.

V gene TRBV27 combines with J gene TRBJ2-7; 8 nucleotides line up with TRBD2. This CDR3 spans 12 amino acids. Germline CDR1 and CDR2: MNHEY and SMNVEV (reference sequence). V shed 11 bases, J shed 5 bases, and the junction held 8 bases outside the gene matches. The CDR3 coding sequence is TGTGCCCGCGGGCGGGAGGACCACGAGCAGTACTTC. It is translated as CARGREDHEQYF.

The chain recombines TRBV29-1 with TRBJ1-2, with a tentative D call TRBD1 (6 bases). Trimming removed 8 bases from V and 4 bases from J, with 11 bases in between. Germline CDR1 reads SQVTM; CDR2 reads ANQGSEA. The CDR3 is 11 amino acids. CDR3 in amino acids: CSLDSTYGYTF. In nucleotides, the CDR3 is TGCAGCCTGGACAGTACCTATGGCTACACCTTC.

The V gene is TRBV7-2, the J gene TRBJ1-4; no firm D call. In germline, CDR1 is SGHTA, CDR2 FQGNSA. V lost 5 bases to trimming and J lost 8 bases, with 12 bases between them. The CDR3 contains 13 residues. The CDR3 nucleotides are TGTGCCAGCAGCGGCGGTAATAAAGAAAAACTGTTTTTT. Amino acid sequence: CASSGGNKEKLFF.

The chain is built from TRBV7-8 and TRBJ1-1; D is possibly TRBD1 (5 bases). Between the trimmed V and J ends, which lost 3 bases and 4 bases, there was a span of 9 bases. Germline V gene sequence: CDR1 SGHVS, CDR2 FQNEAQ. The CDR3 has 13 amino acids. The CDR3: CASSFGGSTEAFF. The CDR3 DNA reads as TGTGCCAGCAGCTTCGGGGGTAGCACTGAAGCTTTCTTT.

V is TRBV7-3 and J is TRBJ2-1; 10 nucleotides match TRBD1. CDR1 and CDR2 from the germline V gene are SGHTA and FQGTGA. The CDR3 covers 15 residues. The V gene end was trimmed by 5 bases and the J gene end by 3 bases; junction bases not matched to a gene: 4. CDR3 bases: TGTGCCAGCAGCCCCGGGACAGGGGTCTACAATGAGCAGTTCTTC. The encoded protein is CASSPGTGVYNEQFF.

This rearrangement joins TRBV5-4 to TRBJ2-3; a weak D match, TRBD2 (5 bases). Germline values: CDR1 SGHNT, CDR2 YYREEE (reference sequence). The CDR3 totals 15 residues. Trimming took off 0 bases at V and 5 bases at J, with 13 bases between the two ends. CDR3 protein: CASSLGGGYRDTQYF. The CDR3 coding sequence is TGTGCCAGCAGCTTGGGAGGCGGGTATCGAGATACGCAGTATTTT.

The CDR3, as DNA: TGTGCCAGCAGCTACTATTACACCGGGGAGCTGTTTTTT. The encoded protein is CASSYYYTGELFF. The V call is TRBV11-3, the J call TRBJ2-2, with D uncertain. The CDR3 spans 13 residues. V shed 4 bases and J shed 3 bases, with 6 bases lying between them. CDR1 and CDR2 from the germline V gene are SGHNT and YENEEA.

The chain is built from TRBV9 and TRBJ1-3; a possible D gene is TRBD1 (6 bases). This CDR3 is 14 amino acids long. V lost 4 bases, J lost 2 bases, and 10 bases lay in between. Per germline, CDR1 SGDLS and CDR2 YYNGEE. The CDR3 protein is CASSPHRAGNTIYF. The CDR3 coding sequence is TGTGCCAGCAGCCCCCACAGGGCTGGAAACACCATATATTTT.

This rearrangement joins TRBV29-1 to TRBJ1-2; D gene unclear. The germline V gene has CDR1 SQVTM and CDR2 ANQGSEA. The CDR3 has 16 amino acids. Trimming pared 0 bases from V and 8 bases from J, leaving 22 bases between. The CDR3: CSVEDLSVEVTRGYTF. CDR3 in DNA: TGCAGCGTTGAAGATCTTAGCGTGGAGGTAACTAGGGGCTACACCTTC.

This clone was recorded a few times. The chain carries TRBV6-1 and TRBJ2-7, with 8 nucleotides matching TRBD1. V shed 5 bases, J shed 6 bases, and the junction held 9 bases outside the gene matches. Germline V CDR1 and CDR2: MNHNS, SASEGT. The CDR3 runs to 14 residues. The CDR3, as DNA: TGTGCCAGCAGTTCCACCTGGACAGGGATCGAGCAGTACTTC. Translation gives CASSSTWTGIEQYF.

This clone appeared a single time. In nucleotides, the CDR3 is TGTGCCAGCGCCCGCCAGTCCTACAATGAGCAGTTCTTC. This encodes CASARQSYNEQFF. The chain combines TRBV14 with TRBJ2-1, with no clear D. V lost 8 bases to trimming and J lost 1 base, with 9 bases between them. The CDR3 totals 13 residues. The germline V gene encodes CDR1 SGHDN and CDR2 FVKESK.

The rearrangement links TRBV7-8 to TRBJ2-7; D is uncertain. This CDR3 is built from 11 residues. Trimming pared 1 base from V and 6 bases from J, leaving 4 bases between. The germline gives CDR1 SGHVS, CDR2 FQNEAQ. Written as DNA, the CDR3 is TGTGCCAGCAGCTTAGGAGTCGAGCAGTACTTC. This codes for CASSLGVEQYF.

V is TRBV27 and J is TRBJ2-7; TRBD1 matches at 7 bases. Germline CDR1 is MNHEY and CDR2 is SMNVEV (reference sequence). V gave up 3 bases and J gave up 0 bases; unmatched junction bases: 5. This CDR3 comprises 15 residues. CDR3 region: CASSFTWDSSYEQYF. Written as DNA, the CDR3 is TGTGCCAGCAGTTTCACCTGGGACAGCTCCTACGAGCAGTACTTC.

The chain recombines TRBV7-9 with TRBJ2-7; 15 nucleotides agree with TRBD2. After removal of 1 base from V and 7 bases from J, the junction contained 14 bases not matched to a gene. The CDR3 has 19 amino acids. CDR1 is SEHNR, CDR2 FQNEAQ, per germline (reference sequence). For the CDR3, the DNA is TGTGCCAGCAGCTTAGGACATGGGACTAGCGGGAGGTCCCGGGGGGAGCAGTACTTC. Encoded protein: CASSLGHGTSGRSRGEQYF.

This clone occurred once. The chain recombines TRBV14 with TRBJ1-2; possible D gene TRBD1, 5 bases. The CDR3 has 15 amino acids. The V end was cut by 3 bases, the J end by 8 bases, with 19 bases between. Germline V gene data show CDR1 as SGHDN and CDR2 as FVKESK. Here the CDR3 reads CASSQGGILLSGYTF. For the CDR3, the DNA is TGTGCCAGCAGCCAGGGGGGGATCCTCTTGAGCGGCTACACCTTC.

This clone is a singleton in its sample. This chain uses TRBV5-1 with TRBJ2-3, with D possibly matching TRBD2 (7 bases). CDR1 is SGHRS and CDR2 is YFSETQ in the germline V gene. V shed 8 bases and J shed 1 base, with 20 bases lying between them. The CDR3 extends over 16 amino acids. Here the CDR3 reads CASHTGMGGGTDTQYF. DNA of the CDR3: TGCGCCAGTCACACAGGGATGGGAGGGGGCACAGATACGCAGTATTTT.

The chain employs TRBV5-1 and TRBJ2-7; 7 bases are shared with TRBD2. The J segment lost 6 bases and the V segment lost 1 base, leaving 4 bases of the junction unmatched. CDR1 and CDR2 (germline): SGHRS, YFSETQ. The CDR3 loop spans 13 amino acids. CDR3 in DNA: TGCGCCAGCAGCTTGTATGAGCGGGGCGAGCAGTACTTC. Protein product: CASSLYERGEQYF.

The CDR3 loop reads CASSLTGGGETQYF. CDR3 bases: TGCGCCAGCAGCCTTACAGGGGGCGGGGAGACCCAGTACTTC. This chain connects TRBV5-1 to TRBJ2-5, with 9 bases lining up with TRBD1. V was clipped by 4 bases and J by 5 bases; unmatched bases: 6. There are 14 residues in the CDR3. Germline V gene data show CDR1 as SGHRS and CDR2 as YFSETQ.

V and J are TRBV7-9 and TRBJ2-7; D is unclear. There are 13 residues in the CDR3. Trimming stripped 11 bases from V and 2 bases from J, with 16 bases between. Looked up from germline, CDR1 is SEHNR and CDR2 is FQNEAQ (reference sequence). The CDR3 sequence: CALSQPEPYEQYF. CDR3 nucleotides: TGTGCCCTCTCACAACCAGAACCCTACGAGCAGTACTTC.

This clone has just a few counts. CDR3: CSSYAMNTEAFF. The DNA of the CDR3 is TGCAGCAGCTATGCCATGAACACTGAAGCTTTCTTT. This chain connects TRBV29-1 to TRBJ1-1; no reliable D call. Trimming took off 8 bases at V and 0 bases at J, with 10 bases between the two ends. This CDR3 comprises 12 residues. The V gene's germline CDR1 is SQVTM and CDR2 ANQGSEA. Complete variable domain (other parts from reference TRBV29-1 and TRBJ1-1): SAVISQKPSRDICQRGTSLTIQCQVDSQVTMMFWYRQQPGQSLTLIATANQGSEATYESGFVIDKFPISRPNLTFSTLTVSNMSPEDSSIYLCSSYAMNTEAFFGQGTRLTVV.

The genes are TRBV27 and TRBJ1-4; D perhaps matches TRBD1 (5 bases). V lost 8 bases and J lost 2, with 6 bases in between. The CDR3 spans 12 residues. Germline CDR1 is MNHEY and CDR2 is SMNVEV (reference sequence). CDR3 DNA: TGTGCCAGCGGGGGGACTAATGAAAAACTGTTTTTT. It specifies CASGGTNEKLFF.

The chain carries TRBV4-2 and TRBJ2-7, with 8 bases identical to TRBD1. The CDR3 extends over 13 amino acids. Germline lookup yields CDR1 LGHNA and CDR2 YNFKEQ. Losses at the gene ends were 3 bases for V and 7 bases for J; bases not matched to a gene: 5. For the CDR3, the DNA is TGTGCCAGCAGCCAGGTGGACAGGGTTGAGCAGTACTTC. The encoded protein is CASSQVDRVEQYF.

The V call is TRBV7-8, the J call TRBJ1-4; D is ambiguous. The CDR3 is 14 residues long. The germline V and J ends were trimmed by 2 bases and 8 bases, with 12 bases remaining between them. From germline, CDR1 is SGHVS and CDR2 FQNEAQ. The CDR3 region is CASSLSGLREKLFF. The CDR3 DNA is TGTGCCAGCAGCTTATCTGGTCTTCGGGAAAAACTGTTTTTT.